Sequencing of this TCR beta chain was carried out in a study of control samples from healthy donors and cancer patients. Per germline, CDR1 KGHSH and CDR2 LQKENI. The CDR3 is made up of 16 amino acids. J lost 4 bases, V lost 5 bases, and 11 bases had no gene match. Profiling relied on immunoSEQ multiplex PCR, and the TCRdb table lists in-frame clones only, not all of them. The sample holds 170,000 or so clones; 80% to 95% are singletons and the top ten take just over 2%. The sequencing input was blood. This TCR was sampled from a middle-aged woman in good health. V is TRBV18 and J is TRBJ1-3; 7 positions agree with TRBD1. The CDR3 bases are TGTGCCAGCTCATTACCGGGACAGCGAGTGGGAAACACCATATATTTT. Translated: CASSLPGQRVGNTIYF.